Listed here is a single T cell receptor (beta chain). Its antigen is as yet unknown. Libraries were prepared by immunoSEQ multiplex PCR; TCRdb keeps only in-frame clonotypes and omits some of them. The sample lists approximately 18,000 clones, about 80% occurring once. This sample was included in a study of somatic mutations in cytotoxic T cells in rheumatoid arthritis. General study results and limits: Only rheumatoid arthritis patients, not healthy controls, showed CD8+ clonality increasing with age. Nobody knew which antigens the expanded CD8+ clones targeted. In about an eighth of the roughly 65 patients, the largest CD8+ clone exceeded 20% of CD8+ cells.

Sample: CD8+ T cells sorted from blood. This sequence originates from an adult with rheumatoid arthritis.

CDR3 residues: CASNPLGSGGETEAFF. The CDR3 nucleotides read TGTGCCAGCAACCCTCTGGGTTCGGGGGGGGAAACTGAAGCTTTCTTT. The rearrangement joins TRBV14 to TRBJ1-1, with D perhaps matching TRBD1 (5 bases). The V end lost 7 bases, the J end lost 5 bases, and 23 bases lay between the germline ends. CDR1 SGHDN and CDR2 FVKESK come from the germline V gene. The CDR3 runs to 16 residues.